These 18 T cell receptor beta chains came from one sample sequenced in a study of technical replicates of blood from several donors. The method was immunoSEQ multiplex PCR; TCRdb's version includes in-frame clones alone and lacks a portion of them. The top ten clones hold less than 0.3% of a sample with roughly 85,000 clones, approximately 95% of them seen once. The sample was T cells isolated from PBMCs. The source of these receptors is a human donor in good health.

The J gene is TRBJ1-3, the V gene TRBV7-6; D not certain. CDR1 and CDR2 (germline): SGHVS, FNYEAQ. Trimming left V 1 base short and J 0 bases short, with 4 bases between. The CDR3 spans 14 residues. Here the CDR3 DNA reads TGTGCCAGCAGCTTAGAGAGCTCTGGAAACACCATATATTTT. It is translated as CASSLESSGNTIYF.

V and J are TRBV5-4 and TRBJ2-5, with a weak D call TRBD1 (7 bases). Germline V CDR1 and CDR2: SGHNT, YYREEE (reference sequence). Between the trimmed V and J ends, which lost 0 bases and 5 bases, there was a span of 14 bases. The CDR3 runs to 15 residues. The CDR3 loop is CASSLEAGGGETQYF. The CDR3 bases are TGTGCCAGCAGCTTGGAGGCAGGGGGAGGCGAGACCCAGTACTTC.

The chain has TRBV29-1 and TRBJ2-7; TRBD2 might be the D (5 bases). There are 13 residues in the CDR3. The germline gives CDR1 SQVTM, CDR2 ANQGSEA. V was pared by 4 bases and J by 1 base, with 11 bases between. The CDR3 coding sequence is TGCAGCGTTGCGAGGGTAGGGTCCTACGAGCAGTACTTC. Protein product: CSVARVGSYEQYF.

The gene calls are TRBV13 and TRBJ2-3, with D hard to call. The CDR3 loop spans 20 amino acids. Between the trimmed V and J ends, which lost 2 bases and 0 bases, there was a span of 24 bases. CDR1 and CDR2 (germline): PRHDT, FYEKMQ (reference sequence). CDR3 bases: TGTGCCAGCAGCTTAATGAACCCCTCCTTCTTTCTGGCTAGCACAGATACGCAGTATTTT. It is translated as CASSLMNPSFFLASTDTQYF.

The chain links TRBV2 to TRBJ1-1, with unresolved D. V was pared by 6 bases and J by 3 bases, with 14 bases between. In germline, CDR1 is SNHLY, CDR2 FYNNEI. The CDR3 is made up of 14 amino acids. CDR3 DNA sequence: TGTGCCAGCAGGCAGGTCCAAATTTACACTGAAGCTTTCTTT. This gives the protein CASRQVQIYTEAFF. Together with reference TRBV2 and TRBJ1-1, the CDR3 gives the full variable domain: EPEVTQTPSHQVTQMGQEVILRCVPISNHLYFYWYRQILGQKVEFLVSFYNNEISEKSEIFDDQFSVERPDGSNFTLKIRSTKLEDSAMYFCASRQVQIYTEAFFGQGTRLTVV.

The rearrangement links TRBV5-1 to TRBJ2-3; possible D gene TRBD2, 6 bases. Germline CDR1 SGHRS, CDR2 YFSETQ. The length of the CDR3 is 18 residues. The V and J ends lost 4 bases and 7 bases respectively, with 28 bases between them. DNA for the CDR3: TGCGCCAGCAGCCTGGAGCTGGTAAGCCGGGAGCTACTTCATACGCAGTATTTT. Its translation is CASSLELVSRELLHTQYF.

V usage is TRBV5-1 and J usage is TRBJ2-5; D gene ambiguous. CDR1 SGHRS and CDR2 YFSETQ come from the germline V gene. This CDR3 has 14 amino acids. V shed 0 bases and J shed 4 bases, with 10 bases lying between them. The CDR3 DNA sequence: TGCGCCAGCAGCTTGGCCGGATCAGGAGAGACCCAGTACTTC. Its translation is CASSLAGSGETQYF.

To note about this clone: Other DNA sequences in the same sample also yield this CDR3. This chain connects TRBV27 to TRBJ2-1; 7 positions agree with TRBD1. J lost 7 bases, V lost 2 bases, and 2 bases had no gene match. This CDR3 has 13 residues. Germline CDR1 and CDR2: MNHEY and SMNVEV (reference sequence). The CDR3 spells CASSLNRGNEQFF. The CDR3 DNA reads TGTGCCAGCAGTTTAAACAGGGGTAATGAGCAGTTCTTC.

V is TRBV16 and J is TRBJ2-1; perhaps TRBD2 as D (6 bases). Trimming removed 1 base from V and 4 bases from J, with 8 bases in between. This CDR3 contains 14 residues. In germline, CDR1 is KGHSY, CDR2 FQNENV. The CDR3 protein is CASSQWEAYNEQFF. Written as DNA, the CDR3 is TGTGCCAGCAGCCAATGGGAGGCTTACAATGAGCAGTTCTTC.

The chain recombines TRBV4-1 with TRBJ2-5; possibly TRBD1 for D (6 bases). The length of the CDR3 is 14 residues. CDR1 is MGHRA, CDR2 YSYEKL, per germline. The V gene lost 6 bases and the J gene lost 3 bases, with 14 bases spanning the gap. As DNA, the CDR3 is TGCGCCAGCAGTCCACAGGGTTTCGAAGAGACCCAGTACTTC. Amino acid sequence: CASSPQGFEETQYF.

The chain links TRBV30 to TRBJ2-5; TRBD1 agrees at 10 bases. Unmatched junction bases numbered 7, after V lost 1 base and J lost 5 bases. The CDR3 consists of 15 residues. Germline CDR1 GTSNPN, CDR2 SVGIG (reference sequence). The CDR3: CAWSGQGARWETQYF. The CDR3 DNA reads as TGTGCCTGGAGTGGACAGGGGGCGCGGTGGGAGACCCAGTACTTC.

The CDR3 region has the DNA TGTGCCAGCAAGGGACTAGTAGGCGAGCAGTACTTC. The encoded protein is CASKGLVGEQYF. V gene TRBV6-5 combines with J gene TRBJ2-7; TRBD2 aligns across 8 bases. V shed 7 bases, J shed 6 bases, and the junction held 5 bases outside the gene matches. CDR1 is MNHEY, CDR2 SVGAGI, per germline. CDR3 length equals 12 residues.

This chain joins TRBV27 and TRBJ2-2, with 7 bases that match TRBD2. J lost 5 bases, V lost 5 bases, and 14 bases had no gene match. The CDR3 length is 17 residues. Germline V gene sequence: CDR1 MNHEY, CDR2 SMNVEV (reference sequence). CDR3 amino acids: CASSPQGEGRRTGELFF. As DNA, the CDR3 is TGTGCCAGCAGTCCCCAAGGGGAGGGGAGGAGAACCGGGGAGCTGTTTTTT.

This chain connects TRBV5-1 to TRBJ1-2, with 10 bases lining up with TRBD1. The CDR3 runs to 13 residues. CDR1 and CDR2 from the germline V gene are SGHRS and YFSETQ. The J segment lost 8 bases and the V segment lost 4 bases, leaving 5 bases of the junction unmatched. This chain's CDR3 is CASSRGQGHGYTF. The CDR3 nucleotides are TGCGCCAGCAGCCGGGGACAGGGGCACGGCTACACCTTC.

The rearrangement links TRBV30 to TRBJ1-1; D not certain. Trimming cost V 4 bases and J 2 bases, with 8 bases left between them. The germline gives CDR1 GTSNPN, CDR2 SVGIG (reference sequence). This CDR3 is 12 amino acids long. The DNA for the CDR3 is TGTGCCTGGACAGGTGATAACACTGAAGCTTTCTTT. Translated, it gives CAWTGDNTEAFF. The full variable domain, its missing parts supplied by reference TRBV30 and TRBJ1-1, is SQTIHQWPATLVQPVGSPLSLECTVEGTSNPNLYWYRQAAGRGLQLLFYSVGIGQISSEVPQNLSASRPQDRQFILSSKKLLLSDSGFYLCAWTGDNTEAFFGQGTRLTVV.

V is TRBV5-1 and J is TRBJ1-3; D unresolved. The CDR3 loop spans 14 amino acids. Germline V gene lookup returns CDR1 SGHRS and CDR2 YFSETQ. V was cut by 4 bases and J by 0 bases, with 8 bases left in between. The CDR3 loop reads CASSPGVSGNTIYF. CDR3 DNA: TGCGCCAGCAGCCCCGGGGTCTCTGGAAACACCATATATTTT. Supplemented by reference TRBV5-1 and TRBJ1-3, the full variable domain reads KAGVTQTPRYLIKTRGQQVTLSCSPISGHRSVSWYQQTPGQGLQFLFEYFSETQRNKGNFPGRFSGRQFSNSRSEMNVSTLELGDSALYLCASSPGVSGNTIYFGEGSWLTVV.

The chain is built from TRBV9 and TRBJ2-1, with D possibly TRBD2 on 6 matching bases. The V gene's germline CDR1 is SGDLS and CDR2 YYNGEE. The ends were cut back, 1 base at V and 6 bases at J, with 14 bases in the middle. This CDR3 has 15 residues. CDR3 sequence: CASSVSSGDPNEQFF. The CDR3 DNA reads as TGTGCCAGCAGCGTATCCTCGGGGGACCCCAATGAGCAGTTCTTC.

This sequence joins TRBV9 and TRBJ2-1; D is unresolved. CDR1 and CDR2 (germline): SGDLS, YYNGEE. Trimming pared 0 bases from V and 3 bases from J, leaving 10 bases between. The CDR3 consists of 15 residues. CDR3 sequence: CASSVGVTRYNEQFF. The CDR3 coding sequence is TGTGCCAGCAGCGTAGGTGTGACTCGCTACAATGAGCAGTTCTTC.